This T cell receptor (beta chain) was obtained from a study of blood T cells in healthy people across ages. This clonotype was seen only a few times. What it recognizes is unknown. PCR was performed a second time for roughly 6 to 12 cycles using a sample-barcoded 5' primer and a J-beta primer mix. Each cDNA molecule carried a tag from a template-switch adaptor that contained 12 random nucleotides. One entry per CDR3 protein results from TCRdb running MiXCR on the 5' RACE reads. The data contain hundreds of thousands of distinct CDR3 sequences, roughly 41% of them singletons. Those donating, healthy Caucasian individuals from Russia, were aged about 6 to 100. Deletions cut 5 bases from V and 7 bases from J, with 9 bases between. The germline V gene has CDR1 SGHAT and CDR2 FQDESV (reference sequence). The CDR3 loop spans 11 amino acids. Findings and caveats of the study: Naive and antigen-experienced cells were not separated, limiting conclusive comparison.

The origin of this receptor is a man older than 75 in good health. The gene calls are TRBV11-1 and TRBJ2-7; D remains ambiguous. Sequences were obtained from blood. CDR3 sequence (DNA): TGTGCCAGCAGCCAGACACGGGAGCAGTACTTC. The encoded protein is CASSQTREQYF.